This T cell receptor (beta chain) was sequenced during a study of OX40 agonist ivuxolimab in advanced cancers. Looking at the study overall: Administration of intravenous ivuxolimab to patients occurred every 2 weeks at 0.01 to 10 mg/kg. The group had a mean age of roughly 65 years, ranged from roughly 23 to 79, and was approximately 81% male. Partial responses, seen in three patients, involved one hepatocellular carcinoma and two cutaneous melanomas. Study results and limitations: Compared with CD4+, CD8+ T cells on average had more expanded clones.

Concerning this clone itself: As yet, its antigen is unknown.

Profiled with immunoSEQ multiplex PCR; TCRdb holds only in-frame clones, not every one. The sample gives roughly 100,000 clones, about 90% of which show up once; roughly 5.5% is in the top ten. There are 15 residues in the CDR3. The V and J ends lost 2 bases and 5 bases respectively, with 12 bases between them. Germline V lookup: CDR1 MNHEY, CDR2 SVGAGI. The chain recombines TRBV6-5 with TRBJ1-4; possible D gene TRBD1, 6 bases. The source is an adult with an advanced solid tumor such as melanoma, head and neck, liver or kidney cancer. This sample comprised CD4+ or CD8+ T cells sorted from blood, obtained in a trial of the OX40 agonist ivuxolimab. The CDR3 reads CASSYGGTNNEKLFF. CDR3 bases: TGTGCCAGCAGTTACGGAGGGACAAACAATGAAAAACTGTTTTTT.